The 4 T cell receptor beta chains presented below share a single source sample, sequenced in a study of blood T cell repertoires in COVID-19. Clones were sequenced by immunoSEQ multiplex PCR, and TCRdb holds only the in-frame ones, with some missing. The sample consists of around 300,000 clones, approximately 92% of them appearing once. Sequences were obtained from peripheral blood. Receptors originate from a woman aged 30 to 39 with COVID-19, enrolled during active disease.

This rearrangement joins TRBV2 to TRBJ2-1, with D maybe TRBD2 (6 bases). CDR1 is SNHLY and CDR2 is FYNNEI in the germline V gene. The CDR3 has 15 amino acids. V lost 1 base and J 2 bases, leaving 9 bases between the germline ends. DNA of the CDR3: TGTGCCAGCAGTGAAGTGGGAGGCGCCTACAATGAGCAGTTCTTC. It specifies CASSEVGGAYNEQFF.

The chain employs TRBV3-1 (or the pseudogene TRBV3-2) and TRBJ2-5; 8 bases are shared with TRBD2. There are 14 residues in the CDR3. Germline V lookup: CDR1 LGHDT, CDR2 YNNKEL (reference sequence). Germline trimming cut 4 bases from V and 5 bases from J; bases unmatched to any gene: 6. This chain's CDR3 is CASSPGREDETQYF. CDR3 in DNA: TGTGCCAGCAGCCCGGGGCGGGAGGACGAGACCCAGTACTTC.

The rearrangement links TRBV30 to TRBJ1-6; 7 bases align to TRBD1. The V and J ends lost 1 base and 8 bases, in that order; junction bases with no gene match: 8. Germline V lookup: CDR1 GTSNPN, CDR2 SVGIG (reference sequence). This CDR3 is built from 15 residues. The CDR3 here is CAWSGEGGLHSPLHF. The CDR3 DNA follows: TGTGCCTGGAGTGGGGAAGGGGGCTTGCATTCACCCCTCCACTTT. Full variable domain (remainder filled in from reference TRBV30 and TRBJ1-6): SQTIHQWPATLVQPVGSPLSLECTVEGTSNPNLYWYRQAAGRGLQLLFYSVGIGQISSEVPQNLSASRPQDRQFILSSKKLLLSDSGFYLCAWSGEGGLHSPLHFGNGTRLTVT.

This chain connects TRBV7-2 to TRBJ2-1; D gene ambiguous. Trimming removed 3 bases at V and 5 bases at J, with 5 bases between. Germline lookup yields CDR1 SGHTA and CDR2 FQGNSA. The CDR3 extends over 12 amino acids. The CDR3 DNA is TGTGCCAGCAGCTTGAGCGACAATGAGCAGTTCTTC. Protein product: CASSLSDNEQFF.